This entry describes one T cell receptor beta chain. Its target is unknown. This sample stems from a study of Graves' ophthalmopathy and Graves' hyperthyroidism. PBMCs were isolated from an approximately 10 ml sample of fresh peripheral blood. The study's findings and limits: Its predictions of ophthalmopathy progression gave the model 65% to 71% sensitivity and roughly 76% specificity.

Amplified material comprised TCR beta CDR3 regions derived from RNA transcripts. An initial RT-PCR round employing HTBI primers preceded a second-round multiplex PCR. TCRdb ran MiXCR on the multiplex PCR reads and lists one entry per CDR3 protein. The repertoire holds hundreds of thousands of distinct CDR3 sequences, with approximately 22% as singletons. What was sequenced was peripheral blood. This receptor was taken from a woman under 30 with stable Graves' hyperthyroidism. Some clones in this sample may be carry-over from other donors' samples.

Written as DNA, the CDR3 is TGTGCCAGTCGCTCTGGACAGAACAATCAGCCCCAGCATTTT. This encodes CASRSGQNNQPQHF. V and J are TRBV10-3 and TRBJ1-5, with D possibly matching TRBD1 (6 bases). Germline CDR1 is ENHRY and CDR2 is SYGVKD. The V end was cut by 10 bases, the J end by 3 bases, with 16 bases between. This CDR3 is built from 14 residues.